This TCR beta chain was found in a study of OX40 agonist ivuxolimab in advanced cancers. Study-wide results and caveats: The authors did not determine the antigen specificity of the expanded peripheral T cells. Relative to CD4+, CD8+ T cells held more expanded clones on average.

At baseline, cycle 4 day 1, and cycle 7 day 1, blood was sampled. The table came from immunoSEQ multiplex PCR; TCRdb's copy has only in-frame clones and leaves some out. The sample shows about 58,000 clones, roughly nine tenths of them seen only once. Notes on this clone: Its cognate antigen is unknown.

The sample here was CD4+ or CD8+ T cells sorted from blood, taken in a trial of the OX40 agonist ivuxolimab. This TCR was sampled from an adult with an advanced solid tumor such as melanoma, head and neck, liver or kidney cancer.

The CDR3 sequence: CSVPDGNTIYF. DNA of the CDR3: TGCAGCGTCCCGGATGGAAACACCATATATTTT. The rearrangement uses TRBV29-1 and TRBJ1-3; no clear D. CDR1 is SQVTM and CDR2 is ANQGSEA in the germline V gene. V was shortened by 6 bases and J by 3 bases, with 6 bases between the two germline ends. This CDR3 contains 11 residues.